A selection of T cell receptor beta chains follows, all from one sample in a study of OX40 agonist ivuxolimab in advanced cancers. Repertoires were generated with immunoSEQ multiplex PCR, while TCRdb's copy carries only in-frame clones and drops some. Here the sample spans tens of thousands of clones, roughly 87% being singletons. Material: CD4+ or CD8+ T cells sorted from blood, obtained in a trial of the OX40 agonist ivuxolimab. The receptors shown here come from an adult with an advanced solid tumor such as melanoma, head and neck, liver or kidney cancer. The CDR3 runs from the conserved cysteine through the conserved F or W. Fields, in order: D gene, clone size, CDR3 length, J gene, V gene, CDR3 protein, CDR3 DNA. D genes are given only for firm matches. The size field is filled for only some rows; it gives once, few, many or a size class.

D gene: TRBD1
clone size: NA
CDR3 length: 15
J gene: TRBJ1-5
V gene: TRBV7-9
CDR3 protein: CASSRMGQEGQPQHF
CDR3 DNA: TGTGCCAGCAGCCGGATGGGACAGGAAGGTCAGCCCCAGCATTTT

D gene: NA
clone size: NA
CDR3 length: 13
J gene: TRBJ2-3
V gene: TRBV30
CDR3 protein: CAWSRRPTDTQYF
CDR3 DNA: TGTGCCTGGAGTAGGCGGCCCACAGATACGCAGTATTTT

D gene: NA
clone size: NA
CDR3 length: 13
J gene: TRBJ1-2
V gene: TRBV10-3
CDR3 protein: CAISEWQGSGYTF
CDR3 DNA: TGTGCCATCAGTGAGTGGCAGGGGTCGGGCTACACCTTC

D gene: TRBD1
clone size: NA
CDR3 length: 15
J gene: TRBJ1-4
V gene: TRBV28
CDR3 protein: CASSLGGQGPEKLFF
CDR3 DNA: TGTGCCAGCAGTTTAGGGGGACAGGGGCCTGAAAAACTGTTTTTT

D gene: NA
clone size: NA
CDR3 length: 15
J gene: TRBJ1-4
V gene: TRBV5-6
CDR3 protein: CASSLSGGTNEKLFF
CDR3 DNA: TGTGCCAGCAGCTTGTCGGGAGGGACTAATGAAAAACTGTTTTTT

D gene: NA
clone size: NA
CDR3 length: 14
J gene: TRBJ1-4
V gene: TRBV6-5
CDR3 protein: CASSTALSIEKLFF
CDR3 DNA: TGTGCCAGCAGTACGGCCCTAAGTATCGAAAAACTGTTTTTT

D gene: NA
clone size: once
CDR3 length: 17
J gene: TRBJ2-7
V gene: TRBV9
CDR3 protein: CASSVAGAGVGSYEQYF
CDR3 DNA: TGTGCCAGCAGCGTAGCGGGGGCGGGAGTGGGATCCTACGAGCAGTACTTC

D gene: NA
clone size: NA
CDR3 length: 15
J gene: TRBJ1-2
V gene: TRBV5-5
CDR3 protein: CASSLGPRENYGYTF
CDR3 DNA: TGTGCCAGCAGCTTGGGTCCCAGGGAGAACTATGGCTACACCTTC

D gene: NA
clone size: NA
CDR3 length: 14
J gene: TRBJ2-7
V gene: TRBV5-4
CDR3 protein: CASSSFGRSYEQYF
CDR3 DNA: TGTGCCAGCAGCTCGTTCGGGCGCAGCTACGAGCAGTACTTC

D gene: NA
clone size: many
CDR3 length: 14
J gene: TRBJ1-5
V gene: TRBV28
CDR3 protein: CASITGHSNQPQHF
CDR3 DNA: TGTGCCAGCATCACGGGCCATAGCAATCAGCCCCAGCATTTT

D gene: TRBD1
clone size: NA
CDR3 length: 13
J gene: TRBJ1-6
V gene: TRBV30
CDR3 protein: CAWSEDRGSPLHF
CDR3 DNA: TGTGCCTGGAGTGAGGACAGGGGTTCACCCCTCCACTTT

D gene: NA
clone size: NA
CDR3 length: 12
J gene: TRBJ1-2
V gene: TRBV6-5
CDR3 protein: CASSYGDYGYTF
CDR3 DNA: TGTGCCAGCAGTTACGGGGACTATGGCTACACCTTC

D gene: NA
clone size: once
CDR3 length: 14
J gene: TRBJ2-7
V gene: TRBV7-7
CDR3 protein: CASSRDRYSYEQYF
CDR3 DNA: TGTGCTAGCAGCCGTGACAGGTACTCCTACGAGCAGTACTTC

D gene: NA
clone size: NA
CDR3 length: 15
J gene: TRBJ2-6
V gene: TRBV19
CDR3 protein: CASSILVSGANVLTF
CDR3 DNA: TGTGCCAGTAGTATTTTAGTAAGTGGGGCCAACGTCCTGACTTTC

D gene: NA
clone size: NA
CDR3 length: 14
J gene: TRBJ2-1
V gene: TRBV9
CDR3 protein: CASSVGTGYNEQFF
CDR3 DNA: TGTGCCAGCAGCGTAGGAACAGGTTACAATGAGCAGTTCTTC

D gene: TRBD2
clone size: NA
CDR3 length: 14
J gene: TRBJ2-7
V gene: TRBV9
CDR3 protein: CASSVGTSGHEQYF
CDR3 DNA: TGTGCCAGCAGCGTTGGGACTAGCGGTCACGAGCAGTACTTC

D gene: TRBD2
clone size: NA
CDR3 length: 15
J gene: TRBJ2-5
V gene: TRBV29-1
CDR3 protein: CSVGGGTRYQETQYF
CDR3 DNA: TGCAGCGTTGGGGGAGGGACCCGCTACCAAGAGACCCAGTACTTC

D gene: NA
clone size: NA
CDR3 length: 14
J gene: TRBJ2-2
V gene: TRBV30
CDR3 protein: CAWTGTRNTGELFF
CDR3 DNA: TGTGCCTGGACCGGGACAAGGAACACCGGGGAGCTGTTTTTT

D gene: NA
clone size: NA
CDR3 length: 12
J gene: TRBJ2-7
V gene: TRBV14
CDR3 protein: CASSRSGYEQYF
CDR3 DNA: TGTGCCAGCAGCCGGAGCGGGTACGAGCAGTACTTC

D gene: TRBD1
clone size: few
CDR3 length: 19
J gene: TRBJ2-2
V gene: TRBV19
CDR3 protein: CASTVRGQAYGTDTGELFF
CDR3 DNA: TGTGCCAGTACCGTGAGGGGGCAAGCATACGGGACCGACACCGGGGAGCTGTTTTTT

D gene: NA
clone size: NA
CDR3 length: 15
J gene: TRBJ1-6
V gene: TRBV28
CDR3 protein: CASSFYGGSDSPLHF
CDR3 DNA: TGTGCCAGCAGTTTTTATGGTGGGTCGGATTCACCCCTCCACTTT

D gene: NA
clone size: NA
CDR3 length: 13
J gene: TRBJ1-4
V gene: TRBV18
CDR3 protein: CASSPNVREKLFF
CDR3 DNA: TGTGCCAGCTCACCAAATGTAAGGGAAAAACTGTTTTTT

D gene: TRBD1
clone size: once
CDR3 length: 17
J gene: TRBJ1-3
V gene: TRBV5-5
CDR3 protein: CASSSGQGGPAGNTIYF
CDR3 DNA: TGTGCCAGCAGCTCTGGGCAGGGGGGCCCGGCTGGAAACACCATATATTTT

D gene: NA
clone size: NA
CDR3 length: 13
J gene: TRBJ1-5
V gene: TRBV5-1
CDR3 protein: CASSPGGNQPQHF
CDR3 DNA: TGCGCCAGCAGCCCGGGGGGCAATCAGCCCCAGCATTTT

D gene: TRBD1
clone size: once
CDR3 length: 16
J gene: TRBJ1-6
V gene: TRBV7-2
CDR3 protein: CASSLVTGTGNSPLHF
CDR3 DNA: TGTGCCAGCAGCTTAGTAACCGGGACAGGGAATTCACCCCTCCACTTT

D gene: TRBD1
clone size: NA
CDR3 length: 17
J gene: TRBJ1-4
V gene: TRBV19
CDR3 protein: CASSIRDSLATNEKLFF
CDR3 DNA: TGTGCCAGTAGTATCCGGGACAGCCTTGCAACTAATGAAAAACTGTTTTTT

D gene: TRBD1
clone size: NA
CDR3 length: 18
J gene: TRBJ1-1
V gene: TRBV19
CDR3 protein: CASSIERDRGGMNTEAFF
CDR3 DNA: TGTGCCAGTAGTATAGAACGGGACAGGGGTGGAATGAACACTGAAGCTTTCTTT

D gene: TRBD1
clone size: NA
CDR3 length: 16
J gene: TRBJ2-5
V gene: TRBV18
CDR3 protein: CASSPRVQGAGETQYF
CDR3 DNA: TGTGCCAGCTCACCACGTGTACAGGGGGCAGGAGAGACCCAGTACTTC

D gene: TRBD1
clone size: NA
CDR3 length: 14
J gene: TRBJ1-6
V gene: TRBV5-1
CDR3 protein: CASSSTGRYSPLHF
CDR3 DNA: TGCGCCAGCAGCTCGACAGGGAGGTATTCACCCCTCCACTTT

D gene: NA
clone size: NA
CDR3 length: 15
J gene: TRBJ2-7
V gene: TRBV4-1
CDR3 protein: CASSQVGARSYEQYF
CDR3 DNA: TGCGCCAGCAGCCAAGTTGGGGCGCGCTCCTACGAGCAGTACTTC

D gene: NA
clone size: NA
CDR3 length: 15
J gene: TRBJ1-6
V gene: TRBV30
CDR3 protein: CAWRGRFPYNSPLHF
CDR3 DNA: TGTGCCTGGAGAGGCAGGTTCCCCTATAATTCACCCCTCCACTTT

D gene: NA
clone size: NA
CDR3 length: 14
J gene: TRBJ1-3
V gene: TRBV7-8
CDR3 protein: CASSLGTTGNTIYF
CDR3 DNA: TGTGCCAGCAGCTTAGGGACAACCGGAAACACCATATATTTT

D gene: NA
clone size: NA
CDR3 length: 17
J gene: TRBJ1-4
V gene: TRBV9
CDR3 protein: CASSVGGTGTTNEKLFF
CDR3 DNA: TGTGCCAGCAGCGTTGGGGGCACAGGGACAACTAATGAAAAACTGTTTTTT

D gene: NA
clone size: NA
CDR3 length: 15
J gene: TRBJ2-2
V gene: TRBV5-4
CDR3 protein: CASSPAGGLTGELFF
CDR3 DNA: TGTGCCAGCAGCCCGGCCGGAGGACTCACCGGGGAGCTGTTTTTT

D gene: NA
clone size: NA
CDR3 length: 16
J gene: TRBJ2-3
V gene: TRBV19
CDR3 protein: CASSLTSRSISDTQYF
CDR3 DNA: TGTGCCAGTAGTTTAACTAGCCGATCGATATCAGATACGCAGTATTTT

D gene: TRBD1
clone size: NA
CDR3 length: 16
J gene: TRBJ1-5
V gene: TRBV28
CDR3 protein: CASTFDRGYSNQPQHF
CDR3 DNA: TGTGCCAGCACTTTTGACAGGGGCTATAGCAATCAGCCCCAGCATTTT

D gene: NA
clone size: once
CDR3 length: 13
J gene: TRBJ2-7
V gene: TRBV7-9
CDR3 protein: CASSRLDSYEQYF
CDR3 DNA: TGTGCCAGCAGCCGACTAGATTCCTACGAGCAGTACTTC

D gene: NA
clone size: NA
CDR3 length: 11
J gene: TRBJ2-7
V gene: TRBV7-9
CDR3 protein: CASSSTWGQYF
CDR3 DNA: TGTGCCAGCAGCAGCACCTGGGGGCAGTACTTC

D gene: NA
clone size: NA
CDR3 length: 16
J gene: TRBJ1-5
V gene: TRBV7-7
CDR3 protein: CASSWVAGSGNQPQHF
CDR3 DNA: TGTGCTAGCAGCTGGGTGGCGGGGAGTGGCAATCAGCCCCAGCATTTT

D gene: TRBD1
clone size: NA
CDR3 length: 17
J gene: TRBJ2-5
V gene: TRBV7-9
CDR3 protein: CASSLGTGAFSQETQYF
CDR3 DNA: TGTGCCAGCAGCTTAGGGACAGGAGCTTTCTCCCAAGAGACCCAGTACTTC

D gene: TRBD1
clone size: NA
CDR3 length: 15
J gene: TRBJ2-7
V gene: TRBV6-1
CDR3 protein: CASSLRQGAGNEQYF
CDR3 DNA: TGTGCCAGCAGTTTAAGACAGGGAGCAGGAAACGAGCAGTACTTC

D gene: TRBD2
clone size: NA
CDR3 length: 17
J gene: TRBJ2-2
V gene: TRBV19
CDR3 protein: CASTPGVGGGKTGELFF
CDR3 DNA: TGTGCCAGTACCCCGGGCGTCGGGGGAGGGAAGACCGGGGAGCTGTTTTTT

D gene: NA
clone size: NA
CDR3 length: 13
J gene: TRBJ2-5
V gene: TRBV5-1
CDR3 protein: CASSLGGGETQYF
CDR3 DNA: TGCGCCAGCAGCTTGGGGGGAGGAGAGACCCAGTACTTC

D gene: NA
clone size: NA
CDR3 length: 12
J gene: TRBJ2-7
V gene: TRBV29-1
CDR3 protein: CSVAWGTYEQYF
CDR3 DNA: TGCAGCGTTGCATGGGGCACATACGAGCAGTACTTC

D gene: TRBD2
clone size: NA
CDR3 length: 15
J gene: TRBJ2-1
V gene: TRBV9
CDR3 protein: CASSAGGESYNEQFF
CDR3 DNA: TGTGCCAGCAGCGCGGGGGGAGAGTCCTACAATGAGCAGTTCTTC

D gene: NA
clone size: NA
CDR3 length: 12
J gene: TRBJ1-5
V gene: TRBV12-5
CDR3 protein: CASGRMDQPQHF
CDR3 DNA: TGTGCTAGTGGTAGGATGGATCAGCCCCAGCATTTT

D gene: TRBD1
clone size: NA
CDR3 length: 16
J gene: TRBJ2-7
V gene: TRBV5-1
CDR3 protein: CASSLDPGQGTYEQYF
CDR3 DNA: TGCGCCAGCAGCTTGGACCCGGGACAGGGTACCTACGAGCAGTACTTC

D gene: TRBD1
clone size: NA
CDR3 length: 13
J gene: TRBJ1-1
V gene: TRBV30
CDR3 protein: CAWNRGRVTEAFF
CDR3 DNA: TGTGCCTGGAACAGGGGGCGCGTTACTGAAGCTTTCTTT

D gene: TRBD2
clone size: NA
CDR3 length: 15
J gene: TRBJ2-3
V gene: TRBV6-5
CDR3 protein: CASRPSTSGRPAQYF
CDR3 DNA: TGTGCCAGCAGACCCAGCACTAGCGGGCGTCCAGCGCAGTATTTT

D gene: TRBD1
clone size: NA
CDR3 length: 16
J gene: TRBJ2-7
V gene: TRBV10-2
CDR3 protein: CASSEPRDRATHEQYF
CDR3 DNA: TGCGCCAGCAGTGAGCCAAGGGACAGGGCCACCCACGAGCAGTACTTC